The 16 T cell receptor beta chains below were found in one sample sequenced in a study of blood T cell repertoires in COVID-19 (dated by TCRdb to the early 2020s). Library construction relied on the immunoSEQ multiplex PCR assay. TCRdb mirrors the immuneACCESS table, restricted to in-frame sequences. Some clones are absent from its copies; in checked studies, under half trace to an unresolved V gene, and the reason for the others is unknown. This sample has 18,000 or so clones in its table, and approximately 89% of those were observed once. The ten biggest clones cover roughly an eighth of the sample. Sequencing was performed on peripheral blood. The receptors originated from a man aged 60 to 69 with active COVID-19.

The rearrangement joins TRBV6-2 or TRBV6-3 to TRBJ1-2; 9 nucleotides align to TRBD1. CDR1 is MNHEY and CDR2 is SVGEGT in the germline V gene. J was trimmed by 4 bases and V by 4 bases; bases with no gene match: 7. The CDR3 consists of 15 residues. This CDR3 is CASSSPDRGSYGYTF. For the CDR3, the DNA is TGTGCCAGCAGTTCCCCGGACAGGGGATCCTATGGCTACACCTTC.

This chain uses TRBV4-1 with TRBJ2-7, with TRBD1 matching over 9 bases. Germline V gene data show CDR1 as MGHRA and CDR2 as YSYEKL. CDR3 length: 18 amino acids. Unmatched junction bases numbered 17, after V lost 1 base and J lost 7 bases. The CDR3 region is CASSQVMGTGGPPREQYF. CDR3 in DNA: TGCGCCAGCAGCCAAGTTATGGGAACAGGGGGCCCCCCTCGGGAGCAGTACTTC.

This chain uses TRBV30 with TRBJ2-5; 10 nucleotides agree with TRBD2. Germline trimming cut 0 bases from V and 5 bases from J; bases unmatched to any gene: 6. The germline CDR1 and CDR2 sequences are GTSNPN and SVGIG (reference sequence). This CDR3 spans 15 amino acids. The CDR3 coding sequence is TGTGCCTGGAGTGTACAAGCGGGAGGGTCGGAGACCCAGTACTTC. It codes for CAWSVQAGGSETQYF.

The CDR3 nucleotides read TGTGCCAGCAGCTCCCCGGCGGGAAACAATGAGCAGTTCTTC. This codes for CASSSPAGNNEQFF. The chain carries TRBV7-2 and TRBJ2-1; maybe TRBD2 (6 bases). Germline CDR1 SGHTA, CDR2 FQGNSA. There are 14 residues in the CDR3. The germline V and J ends were trimmed by 4 bases and 5 bases, with 12 bases remaining between them. The full variable domain, its missing parts supplied by reference TRBV7-2 and TRBJ2-1, is GAGVSQSPSNKVTEKGKDVELRCDPISGHTALYWYRQSLGQGLEFLIYFQGNSAPDKSGLPSDRFSAERTGGSVSTLTIQRTQQEDSAVYLCASSSPAGNNEQFFGPGTRLTVL.

V and J are TRBV4-3 and TRBJ2-3, with no clear D. V gave up 0 bases and J gave up 4 bases, with 8 bases separating them. This CDR3 is built from 14 residues. Germline V gene sequence: CDR1 LGHNA, CDR2 YSLEER. This chain's CDR3 is CASSQEIRPDTQYF. The DNA for the CDR3 is TGCGCCAGCAGCCAAGAGATCAGGCCAGATACGCAGTATTTT.

The chain is built from TRBV6-2 or TRBV6-3 and TRBJ1-1; TRBD1 might be the D (6 bases). The CDR3 contains 13 residues. The germline CDR1 and CDR2 sequences are MNHEY and SVGEGT. V lost 6 bases, J lost 7 bases, and 15 bases lay in between. The CDR3 DNA follows: TGTGCCAGCAGCCGGACAGCCACGGGTGAAGCTTTCTTT. Translation gives CASSRTATGEAFF.

J is TRBJ2-3 and V is TRBV19, with D maybe TRBD2 (7 bases). Germline CDR1 and CDR2: LNHDA and SQIVND (reference sequence). The CDR3 has 13 amino acids. The CDR3 reads CVRGEGGTDTQYF. The DNA for the CDR3 is TGTGTTCGCGGGGAGGGGGGCACAGATACGCAGTATTTT.

The chain recombines TRBV10-2 with TRBJ1-2; D gene unclear. CDR1 is WSHSY, CDR2 SAAADI, per germline. The CDR3 consists of 12 residues. Trimming removed 7 bases from V and 6 bases from J, with 12 bases in between. Here the CDR3 DNA reads TGCGCCAGCAATGGTCAGGATCATGGCTACACCTTC. Protein sequence: CASNGQDHGYTF.

J is TRBJ2-2 and V is TRBV24-1, with TRBD2 as a possible D gene (7 bases). Trimming stripped 7 bases from V and 4 bases from J, with 18 bases between. CDR1 KGHDR and CDR2 SFDVKD come from the germline V gene. The length of the CDR3 is 16 residues. The CDR3 sequence is CATSQPAGASTGELFF. The CDR3 nucleotides are TGTGCCACCAGCCAACCCGCGGGGGCTAGCACCGGGGAGCTGTTTTTT.

The chain employs TRBV10-3 and TRBJ1-1; D remains unclear. CDR3 length: 14 amino acids. Germline V gene lookup returns CDR1 ENHRY and CDR2 SYGVKD. V was clipped by 4 bases and J by 0 bases, with 9 bases between them. The chain's CDR3 is CAISGEVLNTEAFF. In DNA form, the CDR3 reads TGTGCCATCAGTGGAGAGGTCCTGAACACTGAAGCTTTCTTT.

V gene TRBV25-1 combines with J gene TRBJ2-7, with a possible D match to TRBD2 (5 bases). V was clipped by 4 bases and J by 5 bases, with 6 bases between them. Germline V CDR1 and CDR2: MGHDK, SYGVNS. This CDR3 spans 11 amino acids. CDR3 loop: CASSGLNEQYF. In DNA, the CDR3 is TGTGCCAGCAGTGGACTAAACGAGCAGTACTTC.

This chain joins TRBV5-4 and TRBJ2-7, with a weak D call TRBD1 (5 bases). Germline loops: CDR1 SGHNT, CDR2 YYREEE (reference sequence). This CDR3 is built from 14 residues. Between the trimmed V and J ends, which lost 2 bases and 5 bases, there was a span of 14 bases. In DNA form, the CDR3 reads TGTGCCAGCAGCTTTGAAGGGGCAAGAAACGAGCAGTACTTC. Translating it yields CASSFEGARNEQYF.

V and J are TRBV7-9 and TRBJ1-1; 7 positions match TRBD1. The germline V gene encodes CDR1 SEHNR and CDR2 FQNEAQ (reference sequence). This CDR3 spans 13 amino acids. V lost 6 bases to trimming and J lost 4 bases; unmatched junction nucleotides: 5. CDR3 DNA: TGTGCCAGCAGTCATGACAGGGCCACTGAAGCTTTCTTT. Translated, it gives CASSHDRATEAFF.

The chain carries TRBV7-6 and TRBJ1-6; 8 positions agree with TRBD1. V lost 1 base to trimming and J lost 7 bases; unmatched junction nucleotides: 3. The length of the CDR3 is 15 residues. Germline loops: CDR1 SGHVS, CDR2 FNYEAQ. The CDR3 region has the DNA TGTGCCAGCAGCTTAGGGCAGGGGGCGAATTCACCCCTCCACTTT. It yields the protein CASSLGQGANSPLHF.

The rearrangement uses TRBV6-6 and TRBJ1-3; the D is unclear. Germline V CDR1 and CDR2: MNHNY, SVGAGI (reference sequence). The CDR3 contains 13 residues. V shed 2 bases and J shed 1 base, with 3 bases lying between them. The CDR3 DNA reads TGTGCCAGCAGTTACGAGTCTGGAAACACCATATATTTT. It translates to CASSYESGNTIYF.

The chain couples TRBV5-1 to TRBJ1-2; D uncertain. The CDR3 has 13 residues. The ends were cut back, 0 bases at V and 7 bases at J, with 10 bases in the middle. The germline V gene encodes CDR1 SGHRS and CDR2 YFSETQ. Here the CDR3 reads CASSLELGSGYTF. CDR3 DNA: TGCGCCAGCAGCTTGGAGCTCGGGTCTGGCTACACCTTC.